The entry that follows covers one T cell receptor (beta chain) sequence. Its matching antigen is unknown. This sample is part of a study of vaccination and CD4 T cells after COVID-19. The CDR3 contains 16 residues. Germline V gene lookup returns CDR1 MDHEN and CDR2 SYDVKM. Unmatched junction bases numbered 6, after V lost 3 bases and J lost 1 base. Described treatment: roughly 11-day PBMC culture with coronavirus spike peptide pools or control peptides (ViraFEST assay). The Oncomine TCR Beta short-read assay was applied to DNA of cultured CD4+ T cells. TCRdb re-called the PCR reads through MiXCR, storing one row per CDR3 protein. Among about 26,000 distinct CDR3 sequences, less than 65% were seen once, and the ten largest hold 4.5% to 6%.

Sequencing was done on a sample of CD4+ T cells from blood, cultured in vitro. J is TRBJ2-3 and V is TRBV28, with 8 bases matching TRBD2. The clonotype originates from a human donor who had recovered from COVID-19. DNA for the CDR3: TGTGCCAGCAGTTTCAGGCGGGAGGCCCGCACAGATACGCAGTATTTT. This codes for CASSFRREARTDTQYF.